This TCR beta chain was sequenced during a study of T-cell memory formation after mild COVID-19. Whole-study results and caveats: Clones that got smaller from day 15 to 85 had even CD4/CD8, while clones growing later tipped toward CD4+.

MiXCR was run by TCRdb on the 5' RACE reads, yielding one entry per CDR3 protein. The sample shows approximately 60,000 distinct CDR3 sequences, about a tenth of them seen only once. With respect to this clonotype: Its target is not known.

The sequenced sample was PBMCs or a T cell subset sorted from them (not recorded which). The origin of this receptor is a man aged 18 to 35 who had mild COVID-19 (a few samples of this study predate the infection). Cell type and time point are not known.

As DNA, the CDR3 is TGCAGTGCTCCTACTCCCCGACAGGGGGCGTCTGGGGGCTACACCTTC. Its protein is CSAPTPRQGASGGYTF. This sequence joins TRBV20-1 and TRBJ1-2; 10 bases are a match to TRBD1. The CDR3 has 16 amino acids. Germline loops: CDR1 DFQATT, CDR2 SNEGSKA (reference sequence). Trimming removed 5 bases from V and 8 bases from J; junction bases left unmatched: 17.